The text below deals with one T cell receptor (beta chain). The sample belongs to a study of blood T cell repertoires in COVID-19. Turning to the study itself: Acute and convalescent COVID-19 samples came from the United States, Italy and Spain.

Sequencing used immunoSEQ multiplex PCR; TCRdb keeps in-frame clones, though not all of them. The repertoire holds roughly 15,000 clones, with around nine tenths as singletons. Trimming took off 3 bases at V and 8 bases at J, with 13 bases between the two ends. This CDR3 contains 13 residues. CDR1 is MNHEY and CDR2 is SMNVEV in the germline V gene (reference sequence). The source of this sequence is a woman over 75 with COVID-19, enrolled during active disease. The V gene is TRBV27, the J gene TRBJ1-2; D not resolved. The sequenced sample was peripheral blood. The CDR3 spells CASSFRNLGGYTF. The CDR3 DNA is TGTGCCAGCAGTTTTAGGAATTTGGGCGGCTACACCTTC.